This T cell receptor (beta chain) was found in a study of graft-versus-host responses after intestinal transplantation. Study details: All of the recipients had induction that used anti-thymocyte globulin, then tacrolimus and steroids for around three years. Study-level findings and limits: Peak circulating GvH clone levels were associated with early post-transplant HvG declines.

The CDR3 is 17 amino acids. Germline loops: CDR1 SEHNR, CDR2 FQNEAQ (reference sequence). V shed 1 base, J shed 6 bases, and the junction held 8 bases outside the gene matches. Assay: immunoSEQ multiplex PCR; the TCRdb copy retains only in-frame clones and omits some. Of approximately 90,000 clones in the sample, 93% were seen once. A note on this clone: Antigen specificity is unknown.

This specimen was unstimulated CD8+ T cells sorted from spleen or lymph node cells, taken before intestinal transplant. V is TRBV7-9 and J is TRBJ2-1, with 11 bases identical to TRBD2. The clonotype was recovered from a human donor who received an intestinal transplant. The CDR3 DNA is TGTGCCAGCAGCTTAGTAGTGTCCCTAGCGGGGGGCAATGAGCAGTTCTTC. Its protein is CASSLVVSLAGGNEQFF.